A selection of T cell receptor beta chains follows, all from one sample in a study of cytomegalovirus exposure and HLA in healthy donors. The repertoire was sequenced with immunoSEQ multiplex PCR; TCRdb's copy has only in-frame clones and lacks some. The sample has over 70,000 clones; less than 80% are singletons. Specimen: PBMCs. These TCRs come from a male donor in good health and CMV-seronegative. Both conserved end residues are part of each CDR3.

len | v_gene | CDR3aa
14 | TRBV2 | CASSVARQGDGYTF
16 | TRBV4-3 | CASSQGRQGWNDEQYF
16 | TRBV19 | CASSKIRLAGVDEQYF
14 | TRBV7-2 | CASSPRTGIYEQYF
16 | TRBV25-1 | CASSFPRQGEREKLFF
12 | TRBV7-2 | CASSLEQLKAFF
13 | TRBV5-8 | CASSLRGVDTQYF
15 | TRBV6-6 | CASSYVEGHEGPLHF
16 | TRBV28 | CASSPGGDRGPYEQYF
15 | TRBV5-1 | CASSTGDRENQPQHF
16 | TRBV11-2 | CASSLVGAGGLYEQYF
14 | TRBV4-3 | CASSQTLDNYEQYF
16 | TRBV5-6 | CASSPGTGTLGEKLFF
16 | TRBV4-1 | CASSQPGTRNNSPLHF
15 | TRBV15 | CATRRTRGRTYGYTF
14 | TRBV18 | CASSPGLAGAPQYF
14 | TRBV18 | CASSVSGMNTEAFF
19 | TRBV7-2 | CASSLHRVKGGRGYNEQFF
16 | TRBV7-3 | CASSYLSGGRTDTQYF
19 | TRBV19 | CASSSIYDSGTGSSYEQYF
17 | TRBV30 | CAWSSQTASSYNSPLHF
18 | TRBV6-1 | CASSDGTAPGSGANVLTF
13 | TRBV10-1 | CASGQGDQETQYF